The 13 T cell receptor beta chains below come from one sample, sequenced in a study of cytomegalovirus exposure and HLA in healthy donors. The PCR had 60 Vbeta and 13 Jbeta primers. The method was immunoSEQ multiplex PCR; TCRdb's version includes in-frame clones alone and lacks a portion of them. The data hold 70,000 to 85,000 clones, with under 70% observed a single time. Sample: PBMCs. These receptors all stem from a man younger than 40 in good health and CMV-seropositive.

On this clone itself: This CDR3 is also generated by other DNA sequences in the sample. The genes are TRBV7-2 and TRBJ2-3, with D uncertain. The CDR3 has 13 amino acids. V was clipped by 5 bases and J by 2 bases, with 8 bases between them. Germline V CDR1 and CDR2: SGHTA, FQGNSA. CDR3 DNA sequence: TGTGCCAGCAGCCCCCTGGCCACAGATACGCAGTATTTT. Translating it yields CASSPLATDTQYF.

The chain couples TRBV15 to TRBJ2-1; D call uncertain. Trimming removed 3 bases from V and 10 bases from J, with 13 bases in between. The V gene's germline CDR1 is LNHNV and CDR2 YYDKDF (reference sequence). The CDR3 consists of 13 residues. The CDR3: CATSRESIGEQFF. In DNA, the CDR3 is TGTGCCACCAGCAGGGAGAGTATAGGAGAGCAGTTCTTC.

The chain is built from TRBV25-1 and TRBJ1-2; D might be TRBD1 (5 bases). Germline lookup yields CDR1 MGHDK and CDR2 SYGVNS. The CDR3 contains 13 residues. V was clipped by 1 base and J by 4 bases, with 7 bases between them. The CDR3, as DNA: TGTGCCAGCAGTGAATCTGGGGCCTATGGCTACACCTTC. Encoded protein: CASSESGAYGYTF.

The rearrangement links TRBV19 to TRBJ2-2, with TRBD2 matching 9 bases. The CDR3 length is 14 residues. V shed 8 bases, J shed 7 bases, and the junction held 8 bases outside the gene matches. Germline V gives CDR1 LNHDA, CDR2 SQIVND (reference sequence). The CDR3 nucleotides are TGTGCCAGTTCCGCTACTAGCGGGCTCGGGGAGCTGTTTTTT. Protein product: CASSATSGLGELFF.

In the case of this clone: Other DNA sequences in this sample translate to the same CDR3. This sequence joins TRBV7-9 and TRBJ2-1; TRBD2 matches at 8 bases. V was clipped by 1 base and J by 14 bases; unmatched bases: 4. The V gene's germline CDR1 is SEHNR and CDR2 FQNEAQ (reference sequence). This CDR3 spans 12 amino acids. CDR3 residues: CASSLEGLAKFF. The CDR3 DNA reads as TGTGCCAGCAGCTTAGAAGGACTAGCAAAGTTCTTC.

Here the CDR3 reads CASSYSLAGGMEQYF. DNA of the CDR3: TGTGCCAGCAGTTACTCACTAGCGGGGGGAATGGAGCAGTACTTC. The chain is built from TRBV6-5 and TRBJ2-7, with 12 positions matching TRBD2. Germline-derived CDR1 and CDR2 are MNHEY and SVGAGI. Trimming took 0 bases from V and 7 from J; bases not matched to a gene: 4. The CDR3 is made up of 15 amino acids.

The chain uses TRBV29-1 and TRBJ2-4; D is perhaps TRBD1 (8 bases). V lost 7 bases to trimming and J lost 9 bases, with 19 bases between them. CDR3 length equals 13 residues. In germline, CDR1 is SQVTM, CDR2 ANQGSEA. CDR3 bases: TGCAGCGCCGACAACAGGGGGGGGAGCATTCAGTACTTC. This encodes CSADNRGGSIQYF.

This clone was seen a handful of times. V usage is TRBV5-6 and J usage is TRBJ2-7, with 7 positions matching TRBD1. The germline CDR1 and CDR2 sequences are SGHDT and YYEEEE. The CDR3 totals 14 residues. V trimming: 0 bases; J trimming: 2 bases; junction bases outside the gene matches: 2. Here the CDR3 DNA reads TGTGCCAGCAGCTTGGAGGGGGCGCCCTACGAGCAGTACTTC. Translation gives CASSLEGAPYEQYF.

The CDR3: CASSLAPGQPQHF. The CDR3 DNA sequence: TGTGCCAGCAGCTTGGCCCCGGGGCAGCCCCAGCATTTT. The gene calls are TRBV5-4 and TRBJ1-5; D is unresolved. Trimming shortened V by 0 bases and J by 7 bases, and 8 bases separated the two germline ends. CDR1 and CDR2 from the germline V gene are SGHNT and YYREEE (reference sequence). The CDR3 has 13 amino acids.

The J gene is TRBJ2-3, the V gene TRBV19; D is possibly TRBD2 (6 bases). Germline-derived CDR1 and CDR2 are LNHDA and SQIVND (reference sequence). The V gene lost 7 bases and the J gene lost 2 bases, with 16 bases spanning the gap. This CDR3 region has 15 residues. CDR3 bases: TGTGCCAGTATTGATACGGGACTCTTCACAGATACGCAGTATTTT. Amino acids: CASIDTGLFTDTQYF.

Comments on this clone: This CDR3 is missing its conserved last phenylalanine or tryptophan, likely due to a read error. This chain joins TRBV6-4 and TRBJ1-2; unclear D gene. Trimming cost V 8 bases and J 6 bases, with 4 bases left between them. CDR1 and CDR2 (germline): MRHNA, SNTAGT. The CDR3 consists of 9 residues. CDR3 region: CASADGYTS. The CDR3 DNA sequence: TGTGCCAGCGCGGATGGCTACACCTCC.

V gene TRBV9 combines with J gene TRBJ2-7; D possibly corresponds to TRBD2 (5 bases). Germline V lookup: CDR1 SGDLS, CDR2 YYNGEE. The CDR3 covers 13 residues. V lost 0 bases to trimming and J lost 3 bases, with 7 bases between them. As DNA, the CDR3 is TGTGCCAGCAGCGTAGACGGAGGCTACGAGCAGTACTTC. Its protein product is CASSVDGGYEQYF.

This chain connects TRBV29-1 to TRBJ1-1, with D hard to call. V dropped 6 bases and J dropped 8 bases, with 13 bases sitting between them. The length of the CDR3 is 11 residues. The germline V gene encodes CDR1 SQVTM and CDR2 ANQGSEA. CDR3: CSVVGSGEAFF. The CDR3 DNA is TGCAGCGTAGTGGGGAGCGGGGAAGCTTTCTTT.